These 29 T cell receptor beta chains came from one sample sequenced in a study of CD8 T cells in ankylosing spondylitis. MiXCR was run by TCRdb on the 5' RACE reads, yielding one entry per CDR3 protein. The sample records about 350,000 distinct CDR3 sequences, more than 20% being singletons. The material sequenced was blood, either unsorted or a sorted T cell fraction (not recorded which). The receptors were sampled from a male donor with ankylosing spondylitis or in good health (not recorded which).

In this sample, this clonotype turned up a few times. This rearrangement joins TRBV5-1 to TRBJ1-1; D is possibly TRBD1 (6 bases). The CDR3 is 13 amino acids. The ends were cut back, 4 bases at V and 2 bases at J, with 9 bases in the middle. Per germline, CDR1 SGHRS and CDR2 YFSETQ. CDR3: CASSRTVNTEAFF. The CDR3, as DNA: TGCGCCAGCAGCCGGACAGTTAACACTGAAGCTTTCTTT.

A few counts support this clonotype. The chain uses TRBV29-1 and TRBJ1-5; 10 nucleotides agree with TRBD1. This CDR3 spans 13 amino acids. V gave up 3 bases and J gave up 7 bases; unmatched junction bases: 3. The V gene's germline CDR1 is SQVTM and CDR2 ANQGSEA. The CDR3 nucleotides read TGCAGCGTTGAGACAGGGGGCGGGCAGCCCCAGCATTTT. Protein sequence: CSVETGGGQPQHF.

This clonotype was detected only a few times. This chain connects TRBV4-1 to TRBJ2-2; D remains ambiguous. CDR3 length: 15 amino acids. Germline V CDR1 and CDR2: MGHRA, YSYEKL. The V end was cut by 6 bases, the J end by 0 bases, with 11 bases between. CDR3 region: CASSRLTANTGELFF. The CDR3 coding sequence is TGCGCCAGCAGTCGACTCACCGCGAACACCGGGGAGCTGTTTTTT.

This clonotype was picked up a small number of times. The V call is TRBV6-1, the J call TRBJ2-5; tentatively, D is TRBD1 (6 bases). The CDR3 spans 15 residues. The V end lost 2 bases, the J end lost 4 bases, and 14 bases lay between the germline ends. Per germline, CDR1 MNHNS and CDR2 SASEGT. The CDR3 coding sequence is TGTGCCAGCAGTGAATCCCCAGGGGTGTCAGAGACCCAGTACTTC. Encoded protein: CASSESPGVSETQYF.

This clonotype was observed many times. This chain connects TRBV9 to TRBJ1-2, with a tentative D call TRBD1 (5 bases). Trimming removed 2 bases at V and 0 bases at J, with 8 bases between. The CDR3 is made up of 14 amino acids. CDR1 is SGDLS and CDR2 is YYNGEE in the germline V gene. The CDR3 DNA is TGTGCCAGCAGCGTCCGGGACTCTAACTATGGCTACACCTTC. Its translation: CASSVRDSNYGYTF. Full variable domain (rest looked up from reference TRBV9 and TRBJ1-2): DSGVTQTPKHLITATGQRVTLRCSPRSGDLSVYWYQQSLDQGLQFLIQYYNGEERAKGNILERFSAQQFPDLHSELNLSSLELGDSALYFCASSVRDSNYGYTFGSGTRLTVV.

The genes are TRBV10-3 and TRBJ1-5; D call uncertain. V was trimmed by 7 bases and J by 1 base, leaving 8 bases between them. This CDR3 has 13 amino acids. CDR1 and CDR2 (germline): ENHRY, SYGVKD. The CDR3 DNA reads as TGTGCCATCAAGCCGGGAAGCAATCAGCCCCAGCATTTT. Its protein is CAIKPGSNQPQHF.

This clonotype showed up many times. The genes are TRBV12-3 or TRBV12-4 and TRBJ1-2; D call uncertain. With 1 base removed from V and 8 bases from J, the gap between germline ends came to 8 bases. The CDR3 runs to 12 residues. CDR3 in amino acids: CASSLGALGYTF. The CDR3 coding sequence is TGTGCCAGCAGTTTAGGGGCGTTGGGCTACACCTTC.

The chain carries TRBV20-1 and TRBJ2-5, with TRBD2 matching over 13 bases. V shed 1 base, J shed 5 bases, and the junction held 10 bases outside the gene matches. CDR1 is DFQATT, CDR2 SNEGSKA, per germline (reference sequence). This CDR3 has 17 residues. The CDR3: CSARGPPTSGGPETQYF. The DNA for the CDR3 is TGCAGTGCTAGAGGGCCACCGACTAGCGGGGGGCCTGAGACCCAGTACTTC.

Only a few counts were recorded for this clonotype. This chain connects TRBV12-3 or TRBV12-4 to TRBJ2-1; 10 bases are a match to TRBD1. CDR3 length: 16 amino acids. Losses at the gene ends were 6 bases for V and 7 bases for J; bases not matched to a gene: 12. The CDR3: CASRDHPDRGGNEQFF. CDR3 DNA sequence: TGTGCCAGCAGGGACCACCCGGACAGGGGGGGGAATGAGCAGTTCTTC.

This clonotype was observed a few times. The chain joins TRBV2 to TRBJ2-6; tentatively, D is TRBD1 (5 bases). V lost 1 base and J 2 bases, leaving 12 bases between the germline ends. CDR1 is SNHLY and CDR2 is FYNNEI in the germline V gene. The CDR3 has 17 residues. Here the CDR3 reads CASSEGGEDTGANVLTF. The CDR3 coding sequence is TGTGCCAGCAGTGAAGGGGGCGAAGATACTGGGGCCAACGTCCTGACTTTC. The full variable domain, rest sourced from reference TRBV2 and TRBJ2-6, is EPEVTQTPSHQVTQMGQEVILRCVPISNHLYFYWYRQILGQKVEFLVSFYNNEISEKSEIFDDQFSVERPDGSNFTLKIRSTKLEDSAMYFCASSEGGEDTGANVLTFGAGSRLTVL.

The chain combines TRBV7-8 with TRBJ1-2, with a possible D match to TRBD1 (5 bases). CDR1 is SGHVS, CDR2 FQNEAQ, per germline. V lost 3 bases and J 5 bases, leaving 10 bases between the germline ends. The CDR3 contains 13 residues. CDR3 DNA: TGTGCCAGCAGCTTCACTTCAGGGTATGGCTACACCTTC. This codes for CASSFTSGYGYTF.

Written as DNA, the CDR3 is TGTGCCAGCAGCTCGACCGGGACAGGGGTCACAGATACGCAGTATTTT. Translation gives CASSSTGTGVTDTQYF. The V and J genes are TRBV13 and TRBJ2-3, with TRBD1 matching 10 bases. The CDR3 extends over 16 amino acids. Germline V gene lookup returns CDR1 PRHDT and CDR2 FYEKMQ (reference sequence). The J segment lost 2 bases and the V segment lost 4 bases, leaving 6 bases of the junction unmatched. The variable domain in full, with the rest retrieved from reference TRBV13 and TRBJ2-3, is AAGVIQSPRHLIKEKRETATLKCYPIPRHDTVYWYQQGPGQDPQFLISFYEKMQSDKGSIPDRFSAQQFSDYHSELNMSSLELGDSALYFCASSSTGTGVTDTQYFGPGTRLTVL.

The V and J genes are TRBV7-9 and TRBJ2-6, with unresolved D. Germline V gene sequence: CDR1 SEHNR, CDR2 FQNEAQ (reference sequence). V was shortened by 5 bases and J by 0 bases, with 11 bases between the two germline ends. The CDR3 length is 16 residues. As DNA, the CDR3 is TGTGCCAGCAGCCCAACCCCCCCCTCTGGGGCCAACGTCCTGACTTTC. Amino acids: CASSPTPPSGANVLTF.

This clonotype was counted only a few times. The chain couples TRBV12-3 or TRBV12-4 to TRBJ1-1; TRBD1 matches at 7 bases. V gave up 4 bases and J gave up 14 bases; unmatched junction bases: 4. There are 10 residues in the CDR3. CDR3 DNA: TGTGCCAGCAGTTCCGGGACAGAGTTCTTT. This translates into CASSSGTEFF.

This clonotype was recorded many times. The chain joins TRBV20-1 to TRBJ2-3; D is unclear. V lost 0 bases and J lost 4, with 14 bases in between. CDR3 length: 15 residues. Germline V lookup: CDR1 DFQATT, CDR2 SNEGSKA (reference sequence). CDR3 sequence: CSARDLGQMADTQYF. The CDR3 coding sequence is TGCAGTGCTAGAGATCTTGGCCAGATGGCAGATACGCAGTATTTT.

This clonotype was observed many times. The chain combines TRBV15 with TRBJ1-1; maybe TRBD1 (5 bases). V shed 0 bases and J shed 4 bases, with 9 bases lying between them. The V gene's germline CDR1 is LNHNV and CDR2 YYDKDF (reference sequence). The CDR3 has 14 amino acids. The CDR3 region is CATSREGTLTEAFF. The DNA for the CDR3 is TGTGCCACCAGCAGAGAAGGGACCCTCACTGAAGCTTTCTTT. Filled out from reference TRBV15 and TRBJ1-1, the complete variable domain reads DAMVIQNPRYQVTQFGKPVTLSCSQTLNHNVMYWYQQKSSQAPKLLFHYYDKDFNNEADTPDNFQSRRPNTSFCFLDIRSPGLGDTAMYLCATSREGTLTEAFFGQGTRLTVV.

A few counts support this clonotype. The V call is TRBV29-1, the J call TRBJ1-4; 8 bases match TRBD1. CDR3 length: 13 amino acids. V lost 5 bases to trimming and J lost 7 bases; unmatched junction nucleotides: 6. Germline lookup yields CDR1 SQVTM and CDR2 ANQGSEA. This CDR3 reads CSVTQGGVEKLFF. As DNA, the CDR3 is TGCAGCGTTACACAGGGGGGCGTTGAAAAACTGTTTTTT.

J is TRBJ2-3 and V is TRBV12-3 or TRBV12-4; 8 nucleotides match TRBD1. J gave up 6 bases and V 4 bases, and 9 bases lay outside the gene matches. The CDR3 runs 15 residues. In DNA, the CDR3 is TGTGCCAGCAGTTCTCCGGGACAGGCTACCGATACGCAGTATTTT. It codes for CASSSPGQATDTQYF.

This clonotype was counted ten times or more. The rearrangement uses TRBV12-3 or TRBV12-4 and TRBJ2-7, with no clear D. The CDR3 has 12 residues. The V gene lost 2 bases and the J gene lost 3 bases, with 5 bases spanning the gap. The DNA of the CDR3 is TGTGCCAGCAGTTTACGGCTCTACGAGCAGTACTTC. This translates into CASSLRLYEQYF.

This chain uses TRBV10-1 with TRBJ2-5; tentatively, D is TRBD2 (5 bases). The length of the CDR3 is 13 residues. Trimming cost V 8 bases and J 5 bases, with 15 bases left between them. Germline CDR1 reads WNHNN; CDR2 reads SYGVQD (reference sequence). The chain's CDR3 is CASGDGNGETQYF. The CDR3 DNA reads TGCGCCAGCGGCGACGGGAACGGCGAGACCCAGTACTTC.

This clonotype was recorded a few times. V and J are TRBV12-3 or TRBV12-4 and TRBJ2-7; 11 nucleotides line up with TRBD2. The CDR3 sequence is 15 residues long. Trimming removed 4 bases from V and 4 bases from J; junction bases left unmatched: 6. CDR3: CASSSSSGGPYEQYF. The CDR3 coding sequence is TGTGCCAGCAGTTCCTCTAGCGGGGGGCCGTACGAGCAGTACTTC.

This clonotype turned up a few times. This chain uses TRBV11-2 with TRBJ2-6, with D possibly matching TRBD2 (5 bases). CDR3 length equals 15 residues. V lost 6 bases and J 0 bases, leaving 9 bases between the germline ends. The germline V gene has CDR1 SGHAT and CDR2 FQNNGV. CDR3 DNA: TGTGCCAGCAGACTAGGATTCTCTGGGGCCAACGTCCTGACTTTC. Translation: CASRLGFSGANVLTF.

This clonotype was found a few times. V gene TRBV12-3 or TRBV12-4 combines with J gene TRBJ2-2, with 7 bases that match TRBD2. This CDR3 is 16 amino acids long. The V gene end was trimmed by 4 bases and the J gene end by 7 bases; junction bases not matched to a gene: 12. CDR3 sequence (DNA): TGTGCCAGCAGTTGGGGGACTACTCTCGGGGTCGGGGAGCTGTTTTTT. As protein: CASSWGTTLGVGELFF.

This clonotype has a handful of counts. The chain employs TRBV6-1 and TRBJ1-1; maybe TRBD1 (6 bases). In germline, CDR1 is MNHNS, CDR2 SASEGT. CDR3 length equals 14 residues. Trimming took 10 bases from V and 0 from J, leaving 15 bases between them. This CDR3 reads CATHPRTVNTEAFF. The CDR3 DNA is TGTGCCACCCACCCGAGGACAGTGAACACTGAAGCTTTCTTT.

This clonotype was detected only a few times. This chain uses TRBV9 with TRBJ2-2; D unresolved. This CDR3 has 12 residues. The V gene's germline CDR1 is SGDLS and CDR2 YYNGEE. Trimming removed 5 bases at V and 8 bases at J, with 10 bases between. The chain's CDR3 is CASSSPPGELFF. The CDR3 DNA is TGTGCCAGCAGTAGTCCACCGGGGGAGCTGTTTTTT.

The CDR3 DNA follows: TGTGCCAGCAGCCTGGGCCGAGGTAGGAATGAGCAGTTCTTC. This gives the protein CASSLGRGRNEQFF. The chain has TRBV11-2 and TRBJ2-1; unclear D gene. Germline CDR1 SGHAT, CDR2 FQNNGV. This CDR3 has 14 amino acids. With 5 bases removed from V and 7 bases from J, the gap between germline ends came to 15 bases.

The chain links TRBV20-1 to TRBJ2-7; D gene unclear. CDR3 length equals 13 residues. Germline assignment: CDR1 DFQATT and CDR2 SNEGSKA (reference sequence). Trimming pared 4 bases from V and 0 bases from J, leaving 10 bases between. CDR3 bases: TGCAGTGCTATGGCACACTACTCCTACGAGCAGTACTTC. Translating gives CSAMAHYSYEQYF.

This clonotype has more than one count but fewer than ten. The chain uses TRBV4-1 and TRBJ2-1; D uncertain. The CDR3 length is 13 residues. V was pared by 4 bases and J by 8 bases, with 12 bases between. Germline V gene data show CDR1 as MGHRA and CDR2 as YSYEKL. The CDR3 here is CASSRKGLDEQFF. Written as DNA, the CDR3 is TGCGCCAGCAGCCGAAAGGGTCTCGATGAGCAGTTCTTC.

The CDR3 sequence: CACAADRGIAGELFF. DNA of the CDR3: TGTGCCTGCGCGGCGGACAGGGGAATTGCCGGGGAGCTGTTTTTT. The chain combines TRBV27 with TRBJ2-2; the match to TRBD1 covers 9 bases. Trimming took 11 bases from V and 6 from J; bases not matched to a gene: 13. This CDR3 has 15 residues. Per germline, CDR1 MNHEY and CDR2 SMNVEV (reference sequence).